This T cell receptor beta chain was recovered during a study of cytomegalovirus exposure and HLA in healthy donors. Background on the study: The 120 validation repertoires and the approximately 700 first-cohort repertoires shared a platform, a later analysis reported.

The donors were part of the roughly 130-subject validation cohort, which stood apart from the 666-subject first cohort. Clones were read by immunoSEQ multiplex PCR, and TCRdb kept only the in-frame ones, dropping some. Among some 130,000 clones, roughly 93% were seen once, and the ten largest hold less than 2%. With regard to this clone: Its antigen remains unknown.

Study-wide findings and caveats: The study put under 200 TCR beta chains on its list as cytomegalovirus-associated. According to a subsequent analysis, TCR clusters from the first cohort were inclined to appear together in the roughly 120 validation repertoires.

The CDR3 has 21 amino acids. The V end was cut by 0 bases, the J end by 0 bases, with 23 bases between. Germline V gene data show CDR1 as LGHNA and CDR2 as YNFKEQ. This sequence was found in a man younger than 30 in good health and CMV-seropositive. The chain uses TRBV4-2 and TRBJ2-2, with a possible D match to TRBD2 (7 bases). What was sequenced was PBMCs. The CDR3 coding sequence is TGTGCCAGCAGCCAAGAACAAAGGGGGGGACTTCTTTCGACGAACACCGGGGAGCTGTTTTTT. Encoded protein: CASSQEQRGGLLSTNTGELFF.